These T cell receptor beta chains were read from a single sample in a study of long-term antiretroviral therapy in people with HIV. Using immunoSEQ multiplex PCR, the repertoire was profiled, and TCRdb retains in-frame clones only, with some absent. Of 20,000 to 25,000 clones listed, roughly four fifths are singletons. The starting material was unsorted PBMCs, obtained 0.5 years after starting antiretroviral therapy. The receptors were sampled from a man aged 18 to 30 with HIV. CDR3s include the opening cysteine and the closing phenylalanine or tryptophan. The D gene is left open where the match is weak. Size is omitted from some rows. Given values are once, few, many or a class for expanded clones.

D	V	J	size	CDR3	DNA
NA	TRBV9	TRBJ2-7	NA	CASSNKLRDGPYEQYF	TGTGCCAGCAGCAATAAACTCCGGGACGGACCATACGAGCAGTACTTC
TRBD1	TRBV12-5	TRBJ1-5	NA	CASGLVLGTGGDQPQHF	TGTGCTAGTGGTTTGGTACTCGGAACAGGGGGCGATCAGCCCCAGCATTTT
TRBD2	TRBV4-1	TRBJ2-7	NA	CASSPEGLAGVKNYEQYF	TGCGCCAGCAGCCCAGAGGGACTAGCGGGAGTAAAAAATTACGAGCAGTACTTC
NA	TRBV6-5	TRBJ2-2	once	CASRGSHTGELFF	TGTGCCAGCAGGGGCAGCCACACCGGGGAGCTGTTTTTT
NA	TRBV28	TRBJ1-6	NA	CATHPPQGGSPLHF	TGTGCCACCCACCCCCCGCAGGGTGGTTCACCCCTCCACTTT
TRBD2	TRBV15	TRBJ2-7	NA	CATSRATRSGLEDEQYF	TGTGCCACCAGCAGAGCCACGCGTTCGGGACTAGAAGATGAGCAGTACTTC
TRBD1	TRBV4-1	TRBJ2-2	NA	CASSRRTGDTGELFF	TGCGCCAGCAGCCGACGGACAGGAGACACCGGGGAGCTGTTTTTT
NA	TRBV5-1	TRBJ1-5	NA	CASSLEAGSSNQPQHF	TGCGCCAGCAGCTTGGAGGCGGGTTCTAGCAATCAGCCCCAGCATTTT
TRBD2	TRBV7-2	TRBJ2-3	NA	CASSPRLAGDTQYF	TGTGCCAGCAGCCCAAGACTAGCGGGAGATACGCAGTATTTT
NA	TRBV9	TRBJ2-7	NA	CASSAHPLLCRANYEQYF	TGTGCCAGCAGCGCCCACCCCCTCCTCTGCAGGGCTAACTACGAGCAGTACTTC
NA	TRBV27	TRBJ2-1	NA	CASSLSGSSRIFF	TGTGCCAGCAGTTTATCGGGATCAAGTCGGATCTTCTTC
NA	TRBV10-3	TRBJ1-5	NA	CAISPGEGQPQHF	TGTGCCATCAGCCCGGGGGAGGGTCAGCCCCAGCATTTT
TRBD1	TRBV18	TRBJ1-1	NA	CASSLTGDPTEAFF	TGTGCCAGCTCACTTACAGGGGATCCCACTGAAGCTTTCTTT
NA	TRBV5-6	TRBJ2-2	NA	CASGEVADTGELFF	TGTGCCAGCGGGGAGGTAGCGGACACCGGGGAGCTGTTTTTT
TRBD2	TRBV6-4	TRBJ2-4	NA	CARGGRTLWNIQYF	TGTGCCAGGGGCGGGAGGACTCTGTGGAACATTCAGTACTTC
NA	TRBV6-6	TRBJ2-7	NA	CASSYSDRNYEQYF	TGTGCCAGCAGTTACTCAGACAGGAACTACGAGCAGTACTTC
NA	TRBV4-3	TRBJ2-7	NA	CASSQAAHGDSYEQYF	TGCGCCAGCAGCCAGGCGGCTCACGGGGACTCCTACGAGCAGTACTTC
TRBD1	TRBV9	TRBJ1-2	once	CASSTGTGVNYGYTF	TGTGCCAGCAGCACGGGGACAGGGGTTAACTATGGCTACACCTTC
TRBD1	TRBV7-9	TRBJ2-7	NA	CASSVTTGVHEQYF	TGTGCCAGCAGCGTAACGACAGGGGTTCACGAGCAGTACTTC
NA	TRBV7-2	TRBJ1-4	NA	CASSLGGTNEKLFF	TGTGCCAGCAGCCTCGGGGGAACTAATGAAAAACTGTTTTTT
NA	TRBV18	TRBJ2-5	NA	CASSPQLETQYF	TGTGCCAGCTCACCACAATTGGAGACCCAGTACTTC
NA	TRBV7-9	TRBJ2-1	few	CASSLEALGGDEQFF	TGTGCCAGCAGCTTAGAAGCACTCGGTGGGGATGAGCAGTTCTTC
TRBD1	TRBV5-5	TRBJ2-1	NA	CASSYRMDREINEQFF	TGTGCCAGCAGCTACAGGATGGACAGGGAAATCAATGAGCAGTTCTTC
TRBD1	TRBV28	TRBJ2-6	NA	CASSLGQLNSANVLTF	TGTGCCAGCAGTCTGGGACAGCTGAACTCGGCCAACGTCCTGACTTTC
TRBD2	TRBV13	TRBJ2-7	NA	CASSLTLAGAYEQYF	TGTGCCAGCAGCCTGACACTAGCGGGCGCTTACGAGCAGTACTTC
NA	TRBV10-3	TRBJ1-1	once	CAIKLDTSTEAFF	TGTGCCATCAAGCTGGACACCTCCACTGAAGCTTTCTTT
NA	TRBV7-3	TRBJ2-1	NA	CASSLKLGEQFF	TGTGCCAGCAGCTTAAAGCTGGGGGAGCAGTTCTTC
TRBD2	TRBV7-6	TRBJ2-7	medium-sized	CASSVPASGGLSYEQYF	TGTGCCAGCAGCGTACCGGCTAGCGGGGGTCTCTCCTACGAGCAGTACTTC
NA	TRBV15	TRBJ1-5	NA	CATSRDSMDSYQPQHF	TGTGCCACCAGCAGAGATTCGATGGACAGTTATCAGCCCCAGCATTTT
NA	TRBV5-5	TRBJ1-2	NA	CASSLDEAGGYTF	TGTGCCAGCAGCTTGGACGAGGCCGGGGGCTACACCTTC
TRBD1	TRBV15	TRBJ2-2	NA	CATSPDRGGVNTGELFF	TGTGCCACCAGCCCGGACAGGGGAGGGGTGAACACCGGGGAGCTGTTTTTT
TRBD1	TRBV5-1	TRBJ2-5	NA	CASSLSQGAGETQYF	TGCGCCAGCAGCTTGAGTCAGGGGGCCGGGGAGACCCAGTACTTC
NA	TRBV6-6	TRBJ1-2	NA	CASSQLLRYGYTF	TGTGCCAGCAGCCAATTACTTCGTTATGGCTACACCTTC
NA	TRBV27	TRBJ1-6	NA	CASRETGTTNSPLHF	TGTGCCAGCAGGGAAACCGGGACCACAAATTCACCCCTCCACTTT
NA	TRBV30	TRBJ1-2	NA	CAWSGGDYGYTF	TGTGCCTGGAGTGGGGGTGACTATGGCTACACCTTC
TRBD1	TRBV4-1	TRBJ1-1	NA	CASRGLTGNNTEAFF	TGCGCCAGCAGGGGGTTGACAGGGAATAACACTGAAGCTTTCTTT
NA	TRBV5-1	TRBJ1-5	NA	CASSLGEDQPQHF	TGCGCCAGCAGCTTGGGGGAGGACCAGCCCCAGCATTTT
NA	TRBV18	TRBJ2-2	NA	CASSPSRMFAGELFF	TGTGCCAGCTCTCCCTCGAGAATGTTCGCCGGGGAGCTGTTTTTT
NA	TRBV19	TRBJ2-3	NA	CASSMTGRASTDTQYF	TGTGCCAGTAGTATGACAGGGAGGGCGAGCACAGATACGCAGTATTTT
NA	TRBV12-5	TRBJ2-5	NA	CASGLSPTLNGQETQYF	TGTGCTAGTGGTTTGTCCCCGACCCTGAATGGCCAAGAGACCCAGTACTTC